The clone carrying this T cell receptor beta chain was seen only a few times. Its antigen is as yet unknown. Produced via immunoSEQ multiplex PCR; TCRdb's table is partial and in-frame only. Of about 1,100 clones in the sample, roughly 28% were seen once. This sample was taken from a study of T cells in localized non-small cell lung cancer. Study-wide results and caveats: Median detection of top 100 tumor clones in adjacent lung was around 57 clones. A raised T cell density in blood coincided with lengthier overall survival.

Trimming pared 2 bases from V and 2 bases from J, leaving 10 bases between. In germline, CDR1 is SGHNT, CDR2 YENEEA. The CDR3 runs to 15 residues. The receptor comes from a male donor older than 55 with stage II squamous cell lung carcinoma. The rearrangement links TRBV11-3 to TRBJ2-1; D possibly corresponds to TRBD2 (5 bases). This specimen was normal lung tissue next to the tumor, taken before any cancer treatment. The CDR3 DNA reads TGTGCCAGCAGCTTAAGCGGACCAACCTACAATGAGCAGTTCTTC. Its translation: CASSLSGPTYNEQFF.